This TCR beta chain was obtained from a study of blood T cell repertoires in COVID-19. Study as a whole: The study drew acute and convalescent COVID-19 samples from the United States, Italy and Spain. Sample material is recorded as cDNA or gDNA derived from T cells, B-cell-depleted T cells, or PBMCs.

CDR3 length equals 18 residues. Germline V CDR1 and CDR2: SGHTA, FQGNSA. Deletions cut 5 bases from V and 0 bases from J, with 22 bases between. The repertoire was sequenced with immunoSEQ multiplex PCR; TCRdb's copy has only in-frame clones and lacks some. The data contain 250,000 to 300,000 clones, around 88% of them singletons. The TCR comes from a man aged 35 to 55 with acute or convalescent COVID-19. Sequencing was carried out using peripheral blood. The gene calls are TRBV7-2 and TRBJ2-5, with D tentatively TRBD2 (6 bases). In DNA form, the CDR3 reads TGTGCCAGCAGCCCTGCCCGTAGAATGGGACTCTACCAAGAGACCCAGTACTTC. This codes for CASSPARRMGLYQETQYF.